One and the same sample provided the 27 T cell receptor beta chains below, sequenced in a study of blood T cell repertoires in COVID-19. Only in-frame clones appear in the TCRdb table, and some are missing; sequencing was by immunoSEQ multiplex PCR. This sample carries roughly 250,000 clones, roughly 89% of them seen once, and the ten largest clones take about 0.8%. The sequenced sample consisted of peripheral blood. These receptors all stem from a young man with acute or convalescent COVID-19.

The V call is TRBV30, the J call TRBJ2-7, with D tentatively TRBD2 (6 bases). V was clipped by 2 bases and J by 0 bases, with 17 bases between them. The CDR3 runs to 16 residues. Per germline, CDR1 GTSNPN and CDR2 SVGIG (reference sequence). The CDR3 loop reads CAWSSPRVGGSYEQYF. The CDR3 bases are TGTGCCTGGAGTTCGCCCCGTGTGGGGGGCTCCTACGAGCAGTACTTC. Based on the CDR3 plus reference TRBV30 and TRBJ2-7, the full variable domain is SQTIHQWPATLVQPVGSPLSLECTVEGTSNPNLYWYRQAAGRGLQLLFYSVGIGQISSEVPQNLSASRPQDRQFILSSKKLLLSDSGFYLCAWSSPRVGGSYEQYFGPGTRLTVT.

The chain links TRBV20-1 to TRBJ2-2, with D possibly TRBD2 on 6 matching bases. Germline values: CDR1 DFQATT, CDR2 SNEGSKA (reference sequence). This CDR3 region has 12 residues. Between the trimmed V and J ends, which lost 3 bases and 6 bases, there was a span of 8 bases. CDR3 coding DNA: TGCAGTGCTAGTCTAGCGCCCGGGGAGCTGTTTTTT. Translated, it gives CSASLAPGELFF.

This clone appeared a few times. The rearrangement uses TRBV10-2 and TRBJ1-3, with 8 bases aligning to TRBD1. V lost 9 bases, J lost 0 bases, and 7 bases stayed unmatched. Germline V CDR1 and CDR2: WSHSY, SAAADI. This CDR3 spans 15 amino acids. The CDR3 loop is CASGDRTNSGNTIYF. In DNA, the CDR3 is TGCGCCAGTGGGGACAGGACGAACTCTGGAAACACCATATATTTT.

This clone was found a few times. The chain carries TRBV29-1 and TRBJ1-2; 7 bases match TRBD1. Germline assignment: CDR1 SQVTM and CDR2 ANQGSEA. The CDR3 sequence is 14 residues long. CDR3 DNA sequence: TGCAGTATTCAAGCCGGGGACAGACTCTATGGCTACACCTTC. This encodes CSIQAGDRLYGYTF. Drawing the rest from reference TRBV29-1 and TRBJ1-2, the complete variable domain is SAVISQKPSRDICQRGTSLTIQCQVDSQVTMMFWYRQQPGQSLTLIATANQGSEATYESGFVIDKFPISRPNLTFSTLTVSNMSPEDSSIYLCSIQAGDRLYGYTFGSGTRLTVV.

The rearrangement uses TRBV28 and TRBJ1-1, with TRBD1 matching 7 bases. Trimming took 6 bases from V and 0 from J; bases not matched to a gene: 7. The CDR3 loop spans 15 amino acids. Germline lookup yields CDR1 MDHEN and CDR2 SYDVKM. The DNA for the CDR3 is TGTGCCAGCAGACCTCAGGGACAGATGAACACTGAAGCTTTCTTT. Translating it yields CASRPQGQMNTEAFF.

This clone has a handful of counts. This chain uses TRBV4-1 with TRBJ1-2; D not resolved. V lost 0 bases and J lost 3, with 11 bases in between. CDR1 MGHRA and CDR2 YSYEKL come from the germline V gene. The CDR3 contains 15 residues. In nucleotides, the CDR3 is TGCGCCAGCAGCCAAGAGGGCCCTTTGGACTATGGCTACACCTTC. Amino acid sequence: CASSQEGPLDYGYTF.

This clone was seen once. At the DNA level, this CDR3 is encoded by other sequences in the same sample as well. The V gene is TRBV5-1, the J gene TRBJ2-7; 7 nucleotides align to TRBD1. Trimming removed 2 bases from V and 3 bases from J; junction bases left unmatched: 2. The CDR3 runs to 13 residues. From germline, CDR1 is SGHRS and CDR2 YFSETQ. The chain's CDR3 is CASSLGGIYEQYF. Here the CDR3 DNA reads TGCGCCAGCAGCTTAGGGGGCATCTACGAGCAGTACTTC.

The rearrangement joins TRBV18 to TRBJ2-3; 7 nucleotides agree with TRBD1. This CDR3 is 14 amino acids long. Unmatched junction bases numbered 5, after V lost 3 bases and J lost 5 bases. The germline CDR1 and CDR2 sequences are KGHSH and LQKENI. CDR3 region: CASSPDRARDTQYF. The CDR3 bases are TGTGCCAGCTCACCTGACAGGGCTCGAGATACGCAGTATTTT.

This clone was recorded once. The chain links TRBV18 to TRBJ1-4; D perhaps matches TRBD1 (6 bases). V lost 0 bases to trimming and J lost 4 bases, with 6 bases between them. Germline V gene lookup returns CDR1 KGHSH and CDR2 LQKENI. The CDR3 consists of 14 residues. The DNA for the CDR3 is TGTGCCAGCTCACCACCGGACAGTAATGAAAAACTGTTTTTT. It yields the protein CASSPPDSNEKLFF.

The chain recombines TRBV6-5 with TRBJ1-2, with D perhaps matching TRBD1 (5 bases). The CDR3 covers 15 residues. The germline V gene encodes CDR1 MNHEY and CDR2 SVGAGI. Trimming stripped 7 bases from V and 3 bases from J, with 18 bases between. CDR3 sequence (DNA): TGTGCCAGCACTACCTCAGGGTTAGATTACTATGGCTACACCTTC. It encodes CASTTSGLDYYGYTF.

The chain joins TRBV29-1 to TRBJ1-5; D uncertain. Germline CDR1 and CDR2: SQVTM and ANQGSEA. The V end lost 4 bases, the J end lost 0 bases, and 7 bases lay between the germline ends. The CDR3 totals 13 residues. The CDR3 is CSVARNSNQPQHF. In DNA, the CDR3 is TGCAGCGTTGCCCGTAATAGCAATCAGCCCCAGCATTTT. Full variable domain (remainder filled in from reference TRBV29-1 and TRBJ1-5): SAVISQKPSRDICQRGTSLTIQCQVDSQVTMMFWYRQQPGQSLTLIATANQGSEATYESGFVIDKFPISRPNLTFSTLTVSNMSPEDSSIYLCSVARNSNQPQHFGDGTRLSIL.

The chain couples TRBV5-6 to TRBJ1-2; maybe TRBD1 (6 bases). Trimming shortened V by 2 bases and J by 0 bases, and 14 bases separated the two germline ends. Germline CDR1 reads SGHDT; CDR2 reads YYEEEE. The CDR3 contains 16 residues. DNA of the CDR3: TGTGCCAGCAGCTTCATGGGGGCCTCAGCTAACTATGGCTACACCTTC. Encoded protein: CASSFMGASANYGYTF. Full variable domain (rest looked up from reference TRBV5-6 and TRBJ1-2): DAGVTQSPTHLIKTRGQQVTLRCSPKSGHDTVSWYQQALGQGPQFIFQYYEEEERQRGNFPDRFSGHQFPNYSSELNVNALLLGDSALYLCASSFMGASANYGYTFGSGTRLTVV.

The rearrangement joins TRBV11-3 to TRBJ2-2; a possible D gene is TRBD2 (6 bases). Trimming left V 5 bases short and J 0 bases short, with 10 bases between. The CDR3 covers 15 residues. Germline lookup yields CDR1 SGHNT and CDR2 YENEEA. CDR3: CASSGGTTNTGELFF. The CDR3 DNA reads as TGTGCCAGCAGCGGGGGGACCACGAACACCGGGGAGCTGTTTTTT.

This clone was seen once. The chain has TRBV3-1 (or the pseudogene TRBV3-2) and TRBJ2-7, with 10 nucleotides matching TRBD2. CDR1 and CDR2 (germline): LGHDT, YNNKEL (reference sequence). Losses at the gene ends were 2 bases for V and 4 bases for J; bases not matched to a gene: 14. The CDR3 is 18 amino acids. DNA for the CDR3: TGTGCCAGCAGCCAATCCCACTTAGCGGGAGGAAGGGGGTACGAGCAGTACTTC. This gives the protein CASSQSHLAGGRGYEQYF.

The CDR3 is CASSFLIQHEQYF. The CDR3 DNA sequence: TGTGCCAGCAGTTTCCTAATACAGCACGAGCAGTACTTC. J is TRBJ2-7 and V is TRBV28; D ambiguous. V lost 3 bases and J lost 5, with 11 bases in between. Germline V gene sequence: CDR1 MDHEN, CDR2 SYDVKM. The CDR3 has 13 amino acids. The full variable domain, its missing parts supplied by reference TRBV28 and TRBJ2-7, is DVKVTQSSRYLVKRTGEKVFLECVQDMDHENMFWYRQDPGLGLRLIYFSYDVKMKEKGDIPEGYSVSREKKERFSLILESASTNQTSMYLCASSFLIQHEQYFGPGTRLTVT.

CDR3 protein: CASSPGTNRYEQYF. The DNA of the CDR3 is TGTGCCAGCAGTCCGGGGACTAACCGCTACGAGCAGTACTTC. The chain uses TRBV6-1 and TRBJ2-7; 7 bases align to TRBD2. The CDR3 is 14 residues long. Germline loops: CDR1 MNHNS, CDR2 SASEGT. Trimming at V came to 5 bases and at J to 3 bases, leaving 7 bases not matched to a gene.

V usage is TRBV11-3 and J usage is TRBJ2-3; 7 nucleotides align to TRBD1. V lost 0 bases to trimming and J lost 1 base; unmatched junction nucleotides: 4. The CDR3 is made up of 16 amino acids. The germline V gene has CDR1 SGHNT and CDR2 YENEEA. The CDR3 protein is CASSLERGQRTDTQYF. The CDR3 nucleotides are TGTGCCAGCAGCTTAGAGAGGGGGCAGCGCACAGATACGCAGTATTTT.

This sequence joins TRBV28 and TRBJ1-4, with a tentative D call TRBD1 (5 bases). Germline V gene data show CDR1 as MDHEN and CDR2 as SYDVKM. The CDR3 totals 15 residues. V lost 10 bases to trimming and J lost 0 bases, with 15 bases between them. DNA of the CDR3: TGTGCCACCGCCCGGGGGGGAGCAACTAATGAAAAACTGTTTTTT. Residues: CATARGGATNEKLFF.

CDR3 protein: CAWTYAGLSNEKLFF. The CDR3 nucleotides read TGTGCCTGGACTTACGCGGGGCTGAGTAATGAAAAACTGTTTTTT. The V and J genes are TRBV30 and TRBJ1-4; D is possibly TRBD1 (5 bases). The CDR3 covers 15 residues. Trimming stripped 4 bases from V and 4 bases from J, with 16 bases between. Germline V gene data show CDR1 as GTSNPN and CDR2 as SVGIG (reference sequence).

Here the CDR3 reads CASSKSNWDRESNQPQHF. DNA of the CDR3: TGTGCCAGCAGCAAAAGTAATTGGGACAGGGAGAGCAATCAGCCCCAGCATTTT. This chain links TRBV21-1 with TRBJ1-5; TRBD1, the table's D call, was not compared with the DNA. TRBV21-1 is a pseudogene locus. The CDR3 length is 18 residues.

The chain carries TRBV27 and TRBJ1-6; 7 bases align to TRBD1. The CDR3 is 18 residues long. Trimming cost V 5 bases and J 0 bases; bases outside gene matches: 10. Per the germline V gene, CDR1 is MNHEY and CDR2 is SMNVEV (reference sequence). The CDR3, as DNA: TGTGCCAGCAGTGAAACGACAGGGCGATACTCCTATAATTCACCCCTCCACTTT. It encodes CASSETTGRYSYNSPLHF.

The CDR3 protein is CSVYTGVGYTF. CDR3 nucleotides: TGCAGCGTATATACAGGGGTTGGCTACACCTTC. The rearrangement joins TRBV29-1 to TRBJ1-2; 7 positions match TRBD1. V was clipped by 6 bases and J by 7 bases; unmatched bases: 5. This CDR3 contains 11 residues. Germline V gives CDR1 SQVTM, CDR2 ANQGSEA. Based on the CDR3 plus reference TRBV29-1 and TRBJ1-2, the full variable domain is SAVISQKPSRDICQRGTSLTIQCQVDSQVTMMFWYRQQPGQSLTLIATANQGSEATYESGFVIDKFPISRPNLTFSTLTVSNMSPEDSSIYLCSVYTGVGYTFGSGTRLTVV.

The chain joins TRBV30 to TRBJ1-6, with 8 positions matching TRBD1. Germline V gene lookup returns CDR1 GTSNPN and CDR2 SVGIG (reference sequence). The CDR3 sequence is 16 residues long. The J segment lost 3 bases and the V segment lost 3 bases, leaving 7 bases of the junction unmatched. CDR3 in amino acids: CAWRPLDRGYNSPLHF. The CDR3, as DNA: TGTGCCTGGAGGCCCTTAGACAGGGGCTATAATTCACCCCTCCACTTT.

The chain links TRBV9 to TRBJ2-5; TRBD2 aligns across 12 bases. There are 17 residues in the CDR3. Trimming removed 4 bases from V and 1 base from J; junction bases left unmatched: 8. Germline V lookup: CDR1 SGDLS, CDR2 YYNGEE. The CDR3 here is CASSPYRTSGTQETQYF. The CDR3 DNA reads TGTGCCAGCAGCCCCTACCGGACTAGCGGGACCCAAGAGACCCAGTACTTC.

This rearrangement joins TRBV18 to TRBJ1-6; D is unclear. Germline lookup yields CDR1 KGHSH and CDR2 LQKENI. V was clipped by 0 bases and J by 8 bases, with 11 bases between them. CDR3 size: 15 residues. The CDR3 bases are TGTGCCAGCTCACCACCGGGAGGGTTGGATTCACCCCTCCACTTT. As protein: CASSPPGGLDSPLHF.

This clone has only a few counts. The chain couples TRBV28 to TRBJ1-3; 7 bases align to TRBD1. The germline V gene has CDR1 MDHEN and CDR2 SYDVKM. The CDR3 runs to 14 residues. V trimming: 5 bases; J trimming: 2 bases; junction bases outside the gene matches: 3. CDR3 loop: CASSQGDTGNTIYF. The CDR3 region has the DNA TGTGCCAGCAGTCAGGGGGACACTGGAAACACCATATATTTT.

The rearrangement links TRBV3-1 (or the pseudogene TRBV3-2) to TRBJ1-2; D call uncertain. The CDR3 has 15 amino acids. Trimming cost V 2 bases and J 4 bases, with 14 bases left between them. Germline CDR1 LGHDT, CDR2 YNNKEL (reference sequence). CDR3 sequence: CASSQRDGVSYGYTF. In DNA form, the CDR3 reads TGTGCCAGCAGCCAACGGGATGGGGTCTCCTATGGCTACACCTTC.